Listed below are T cell receptor beta chains from one sample, sequenced in a study of graft-versus-host responses after intestinal transplantation. Sequencing used immunoSEQ multiplex PCR; TCRdb keeps in-frame clones, though not all of them. The table has under 75,000 clones, roughly 89% seen once; the top ten hold around 1.8%. The sample consisted of ileum tissue, taken about 350 days after transplant. The receptors were gathered from a human patient who received an intestinal transplant, so some T cells may come from the graft donor. CDR3s include the opening cysteine and the closing phenylalanine or tryptophan. The D gene is left open where the match is weak. For some rows the clone size is stated as once, few or many, or as a class when expanded; others skip it.

15 | TRBJ1-5 | TRBD1 | NA | TRBV2 | CASSSFQGGNQPQHF | TGTGCCAGCAGTTCCTTTCAGGGGGGCAATCAGCCCCAGCATTTT
16 | TRBJ2-7 | NA | NA | TRBV28 | CASSILMARPSYEQYF | TGTGCCAGCAGCATTCTGATGGCCCGCCCCAGCTACGAGCAGTACTTC
15 | TRBJ2-5 | TRBD2 | NA | TRBV7-9 | CASSLGGGAEETQYF | TGTGCCAGCAGCTTAGGCGGGGGGGCCGAGGAGACCCAGTACTTC
14 | TRBJ2-7 | NA | NA | TRBV7-6 | CASSTDPGGYEQYF | TGTGCCAGCAGCACGGACCCCGGCGGGTACGAGCAGTACTTC
13 | TRBJ2-7 | NA | NA | TRBV7-4 | CASSLYGLYEQYF | TGTGCCAGCAGCTTATATGGCCTCTACGAGCAGTACTTC
15 | TRBJ1-1 | NA | NA | TRBV27 | CASSLTGGLNTEAFF | TGTGCCAGCAGTTTAACGGGGGGCCTGAACACTGAAGCTTTCTTT
14 | TRBJ1-6 | NA | NA | TRBV7-9 | CASSLIGKGRSLHF | TGTGCCAGCAGCTTAATAGGGAAAGGAAGATCCCTCCACTTT
15 | TRBJ2-7 | TRBD2 | NA | TRBV6-5 | CASSPRLAQTYEQYF | TGTGCCAGCAGTCCGCGACTAGCGCAGACCTACGAGCAGTACTTC
14 | TRBJ2-7 | NA | NA | TRBV28 | CASSSREAGYEQYF | TGTGCCAGCAGTTCGAGGGAAGCGGGCTACGAGCAGTACTTC
15 | TRBJ1-2 | NA | NA | TRBV19 | CASTPSGRTNYGYTF | TGTGCCAGTACCCCCAGCGGCAGGACTAACTATGGCTACACCTTC
17 | TRBJ1-2 | TRBD1 | NA | TRBV25-1 | CASSEPLGTGRNYGYTF | TGTGCCAGCAGTGAACCGCTAGGGACAGGCCGTAACTATGGCTACACCTTC
17 | TRBJ1-4 | NA | NA | TRBV13 | CASSLGPVGATNEKLFF | TGTGCCAGCAGCTTAGGCCCCGTGGGGGCAACTAATGAAAAACTGTTTTTT
14 | TRBJ2-1 | NA | NA | TRBV7-2 | CASSLVGHYNEQFF | TGTGCCAGCAGCTTAGTGGGACACTACAATGAGCAGTTCTTC
14 | TRBJ1-1 | TRBD1 | NA | TRBV28 | CASSFLTGGTEAFF | TGTGCCAGCAGTTTCCTGACAGGGGGCACTGAAGCTTTCTTT
17 | TRBJ2-3 | NA | NA | TRBV4-2 | CASSQDGGDWTTDTQYF | TGTGCCAGCAGCCAAGACGGGGGCGACTGGACCACAGATACGCAGTATTTT
16 | TRBJ1-1 | TRBD1 | NA | TRBV13 | CASSLTPGQVNTEAFF | TGTGCCAGCAGCCTAACCCCCGGACAGGTGAACACTGAAGCTTTCTTT
14 | TRBJ1-3 | NA | NA | TRBV13 | CASSLGRAGNTIYF | TGTGCCAGCAGCTTAGGGCGGGCCGGAAACACCATATATTTT
15 | TRBJ1-1 | NA | once | TRBV6-5 | CASSSTFIPNAEAFF | TGTGCCAGCAGTTCAACCTTCATCCCGAACGCTGAAGCTTTCTTT
13 | TRBJ1-2 | NA | NA | TRBV6-5 | CASRAGGPYGYTF | TGTGCCAGCAGGGCGGGGGGCCCCTATGGCTACACCTTC
15 | TRBJ2-1 | TRBD2 | NA | TRBV15 | CATSILAGVGNEQFF | TGTGCCACCAGCATACTAGCGGGAGTTGGGAATGAGCAGTTCTTC
14 | TRBJ1-5 | NA | NA | TRBV5-6 | CASSFLGGDQPQHF | TGTGCCAGCAGCTTTTTAGGGGGGGATCAGCCCCAGCATTTT
16 | TRBJ2-4 | NA | NA | TRBV30 | CAWSARGGRSKNIQYF | TGTGCCTGGAGTGCTAGGGGGGGTAGGTCCAAAAACATTCAGTACTTC
15 | TRBJ1-2 | NA | NA | TRBV10-2 | CASSEVGGVEDGYTF | TGCGCCAGCAGTGAGGTCGGGGGCGTTGAGGATGGCTACACCTTC
17 | TRBJ2-2 | NA | NA | TRBV5-6 | CASSLGVSAMYTGELFF | TGTGCCAGCAGCTTGGGGGTGTCAGCGATGTACACCGGGGAGCTGTTTTTT
16 | TRBJ1-1 | TRBD1 | few | TRBV5-5 | CASSLGTGALNTEAFF | TGTGCCAGCAGCTTAGGGACAGGGGCCTTGAACACTGAAGCTTTCTTT
15 | TRBJ2-2 | TRBD1 | NA | TRBV5-5 | CASSPGQGHTGELFF | TGTGCCAGCAGCCCCGGACAGGGGCATACCGGGGAGCTGTTTTTT
14 | TRBJ2-2 | NA | NA | TRBV5-1 | CASSLEGNTGELFF | TGCGCCAGCAGCTTGGAAGGGAACACCGGGGAGCTGTTTTTT
16 | TRBJ2-2 | NA | NA | TRBV14 | CASSKIGGGNTGELFF | TGTGCCAGCAGCAAAATCGGAGGGGGAAACACCGGGGAGCTGTTTTTT
16 | TRBJ2-1 | TRBD2 | NA | TRBV6-6 | CASTWEGGVSYNEQFF | TGTGCCAGCACCTGGGAGGGAGGGGTTTCCTACAATGAGCAGTTCTTC
14 | TRBJ1-2 | NA | once | TRBV5-1 | CASSLAMGGDGYTF | TGCGCCAGCAGCTTGGCTATGGGAGGGGACGGCTACACCTTC
12 | TRBJ2-3 | NA | NA | TRBV5-1 | CASSPQLDTQYF | TGCGCCAGCAGCCCTCAGTTAGATACGCAGTATTTT
15 | TRBJ2-5 | TRBD1 | NA | TRBV7-9 | CASSAGGQGSKTQYF | TGTGCCAGCAGCGCCGGGGGACAGGGTTCCAAGACCCAGTACTTC
12 | TRBJ1-2 | NA | NA | TRBV19 | CASSWGYYGYTF | TGTGCCAGCAGTTGGGGATACTATGGCTACACCTTC
17 | TRBJ1-3 | NA | NA | TRBV28 | CASTVTGKGSSGNTIYF | TGTGCCAGCACGGTCACTGGGAAGGGATCATCGGGAAACACCATATATTTT
14 | TRBJ2-7 | TRBD2 | NA | TRBV27 | CASGRVGGPNEQYF | TGTGCCTCCGGACGGGTGGGAGGGCCGAACGAGCAGTACTTC
14 | TRBJ1-3 | TRBD1 | NA | TRBV4-1 | CASGQGAAGNTIYF | TGCGCCAGCGGACAGGGGGCGGCGGGAAACACCATATATTTT
12 | TRBJ2-3 | NA | once | TRBV7-6 | CASSPEGDTQYF | TGTGCCAGCAGCCCAGAGGGAGATACGCAGTATTTT
15 | TRBJ1-4 | NA | once | TRBV28 | CASSLTPSTNEKLFF | TGTGCCAGCAGTTTAACCCCTTCAACTAATGAAAAACTGTTTTTT
15 | TRBJ2-5 | TRBD1 | NA | TRBV5-6 | CASSLAGTGGETQYF | TGTGCCAGCAGCTTGGCCGGGACAGGGGGAGAGACCCAGTACTTC
16 | TRBJ2-5 | NA | NA | TRBV7-9 | CASSLVDISEGETQYF | TGTGCCAGCAGCTTAGTCGATATAAGTGAGGGAGAGACCCAGTACTTC
12 | TRBJ1-1 | NA | NA | TRBV29-1 | CSVEESPTEAFF | TGCAGCGTTGAAGAGAGCCCGACTGAAGCTTTCTTT
14 | TRBJ2-7 | NA | NA | TRBV2 | CASRREWSSYEQYF | TGTGCCAGCAGAAGGGAGTGGAGCTCCTACGAGCAGTACTTC
17 | TRBJ2-1 | TRBD2 | NA | TRBV4-1 | CASSQVPLAGGYNEQFF | TGCGCCAGCAGCCAAGTACCACTAGCGGGGGGCTACAATGAGCAGTTCTTC
15 | TRBJ1-3 | NA | NA | TRBV28 | CASSLSGLSGNTIYF | TGTGCCAGCAGTTTATCTGGTCTCTCTGGAAACACCATATATTTT
16 | TRBJ2-7 | TRBD2 | NA | TRBV5-4 | CASTPGLAESSYEQYF | TGTGCCAGCACCCCGGGACTAGCGGAGAGCTCCTACGAGCAGTACTTC
14 | TRBJ2-7 | NA | NA | TRBV11-1 | CASSLSPGLTGQYF | TGTGCCAGCAGCTTATCCCCAGGACTAACCGGGCAGTACTTC
14 | TRBJ2-5 | NA | NA | TRBV6-5 | CASSLGGEGMPQYF | TGTGCCAGCAGTCTGGGGGGAGAGGGTATGCCCCAGTACTTC
15 | TRBJ2-7 | NA | NA | TRBV2 | CARSNDSIGSYEQYF | TGTGCCAGAAGCAACGACAGTATCGGTTCCTACGAGCAGTACTTC
18 | TRBJ1-1 | NA | NA | TRBV4-1 | CASSQAIRVLGGNTEAFF | TGCGCCAGCAGCCAAGCCATCAGGGTTCTTGGCGGGAACACTGAAGCTTTCTTT
10 | TRBJ2-7 | NA | NA | TRBV2 | CASKGGEQYF | TGTGCCAGCAAAGGTGGCGAGCAGTACTTC
15 | TRBJ2-1 | TRBD2 | NA | TRBV9 | CASSVSGSIYNEQFF | TGTGCCAGCAGCGTGAGCGGGAGTATCTACAATGAGCAGTTCTTC
14 | TRBJ1-5 | TRBD1 | NA | TRBV28 | CASRQGQGNQPQHF | TGTGCCAGCAGACAGGGGCAAGGCAATCAGCCCCAGCATTTT
13 | TRBJ2-7 | NA | NA | TRBV6-6 | CASSYSVEDEQYF | TGTGCCAGCAGTTACTCAGTGGAGGACGAGCAGTACTTC
18 | TRBJ2-6 | NA | NA | TRBV7-7 | CASSLQPKCQSRANVLTF | TGTGCCAGCAGCCTCCAACCTAAGTGCCAAAGTCGGGCCAACGTCCTGACTTTC
16 | TRBJ2-7 | TRBD1 | NA | TRBV28 | CASSFVLLGQTYEQYF | TGTGCCAGCAGTTTTGTCCTCCTGGGACAGACCTACGAGCAGTACTTC
12 | TRBJ2-1 | NA | NA | TRBV10-1 | CASADMYNEQFF | TGCGCCAGCGCTGACATGTACAATGAGCAGTTCTTC